This T cell receptor beta chain was observed in a study of T-cell reconstitution after alpha-beta-depleted transplantation in children. Findings and limits, study-wide: Expanded graft clones numbering several hundred reportedly gave rise to alpha-beta T cells about two months after transplant. T-cell counts and diversity were attributed mostly to newly produced T cells one year after transplant. Some patients owed their high day-60 TCRbeta diversity to surviving recipient T cells and thymic progenitors.

In regard to this clonotype: No antigen is known for it.

This CDR3 has 16 residues. Trimming removed 5 bases from V and 5 bases from J; junction bases left unmatched: 9. CDR1 and CDR2 (germline): MNHEY, SMNVEV (reference sequence). Unique molecular identifiers were incorporated when the TCRbeta library was constructed. MiXCR, run by TCRdb on the PCR reads, gives a single entry per CDR3 protein. The sample consists of 250,000 to 400,000 distinct CDR3 sequences, roughly 21% of them appearing once. This rearrangement joins TRBV27 to TRBJ2-7; the match to TRBD2 covers 13 bases. The TCR sequence derives from a male patient between 5 and 17 years old who had a stem cell transplant for acute lymphoblastic leukemia, so the T cells may come from the graft donor. The sample consisted of PBMCs, mostly from graft donor cells, taken 180 days after TCRalphabeta/CD19-depleted stem cell transplant. CDR3 in amino acids: CASSAGLAGVLHEQYF. The DNA for the CDR3 is TGTGCCAGCAGTGCCGGACTAGCGGGAGTCCTCCACGAGCAGTACTTC.